This T cell receptor beta chain was profiled in a study of cytotoxic CD8 clonotypes in ibrutinib-treated CLL. Study-level background: The group held 10 to 11 relapsed/refractory and around 14 treatment-naive patients, with 17 IGHV unmutated. Broader study findings: Sampling time points were not equivalent between sustained-remission and progressing patients.

Deep sequencing aimed at 1 in 200,000 to 1 in 1 million T cells' resolution. Libraries were prepared by immunoSEQ multiplex PCR; TCRdb keeps only in-frame clonotypes and omits some of them. The sample has about 250,000 clones, 70% seen once. CDR3 length: 16 residues. The V end lost 5 bases, the J end lost 1 base, and 14 bases lay between the germline ends. Germline V gene data show CDR1 as PRHDT and CDR2 as FYEKMQ (reference sequence). Details on this clone: Its specificity is not known.

Here the sequenced sample was PBMCs, taken after 24 months of ibrutinib treatment. The sequence was obtained from a human donor with chronic lymphocytic leukemia. The chain has TRBV13 and TRBJ2-2; maybe TRBD1 (6 bases). CDR3 region: CASSPRGQLNTGELFF. DNA of the CDR3: TGTGCCAGCAGCCCCAGAGGACAGCTGAACACCGGGGAGCTGTTTTTT.